These T cell receptor beta chains were read from a single sample in a study of blood T cell repertoires in COVID-19. Repertoires were generated with immunoSEQ multiplex PCR, while TCRdb's copy carries only in-frame clones and drops some. The data hold approximately 260,000 clones, with around nine tenths observed a single time. The material sequenced was peripheral blood. The receptors originated from a man over 45 with acute or convalescent COVID-19. Each CDR3 is given with its conserved first and last residue. D genes are given only for firm matches. The size entry is marked missing in some rows and otherwise reads once, few, many or a size class.

d_call: TRBD2
v_call: TRBV27
cdr3_length: 17
j_call: TRBJ2-5
clone_size: NA
cdr3_nt: TGTGCCAGCAGTACTACCCGGACTAGCGGGGGCCAAGAGACCCAGTACTTC
cdr3_aa: CASSTTRTSGGQETQYF

d_call: NA
v_call: TRBV6-5
cdr3_length: 13
j_call: TRBJ1-2
clone_size: NA
cdr3_nt: TGTGCCAGCAGTCGAGCAGGGGCTTATGGCTACACCTTC
cdr3_aa: CASSRAGAYGYTF

d_call: NA
v_call: TRBV5-1
cdr3_length: 14
j_call: TRBJ1-3
clone_size: once
cdr3_nt: TGCGCCAGCAGCTTGACGGGGGCTGGAAACACCATATATTTT
cdr3_aa: CASSLTGAGNTIYF

d_call: TRBD2
v_call: TRBV5-4
cdr3_length: 15
j_call: TRBJ2-5
clone_size: NA
cdr3_nt: TGTGCCAGCAGCTTTGCGGGGGGGCGTAGAGAGACCCAGTACTTC
cdr3_aa: CASSFAGGRRETQYF

d_call: NA
v_call: TRBV27
cdr3_length: 19
j_call: TRBJ1-4
clone_size: NA
cdr3_nt: TGTGCCAGCAGTTTGGGGGCCGCCTGGGGGCTTTCAACTAATGAAAAACTGTTTTTT
cdr3_aa: CASSLGAAWGLSTNEKLFF

d_call: NA
v_call: TRBV10-1
cdr3_length: 13
j_call: TRBJ1-2
clone_size: NA
cdr3_nt: TGCGCCAGCAGTGAATCTCTAGGCTATGGCTACACCTTC
cdr3_aa: CASSESLGYGYTF

d_call: TRBD1
v_call: TRBV7-9
cdr3_length: 14
j_call: TRBJ2-7
clone_size: NA
cdr3_nt: TGTGCCAGCAGCCCCCGGACAGGGTCCTACGAGCAGTACTTC
cdr3_aa: CASSPRTGSYEQYF

d_call: TRBD1
v_call: TRBV11-2
cdr3_length: 14
j_call: TRBJ1-2
clone_size: NA
cdr3_nt: TGTGCCAGCAGCTTTGGAGGGGGCGCAGGTGGCTACACCTTC
cdr3_aa: CASSFGGGAGGYTF

d_call: NA
v_call: TRBV11-2
cdr3_length: 13
j_call: TRBJ1-5
clone_size: NA
cdr3_nt: TGTGCCAGCAGCTTAGAACGGGAACAGCCCCAGCATTTT
cdr3_aa: CASSLEREQPQHF

d_call: NA
v_call: TRBV7-2
cdr3_length: 14
j_call: TRBJ1-1
clone_size: NA
cdr3_nt: TGTGCCAGCAGCTTAGACAGGGAGAAGGCTGAAGCTTTCTTT
cdr3_aa: CASSLDREKAEAFF